The 5 T cell receptor beta chains reported below all come from one sample, sequenced in a study of Graves' ophthalmopathy and Graves' hyperthyroidism. Amplified material comprised TCR beta CDR3 regions derived from RNA transcripts. HTBI primers served in a first-round RT-PCR, which a second-round multiplex PCR followed. MiXCR, run by TCRdb on the multiplex PCR reads, gives a single entry per CDR3 protein. Among about 700,000 distinct CDR3 sequences listed, 35% to 50% were seen once. The source material was peripheral blood. These receptors all stem from an adult man with Graves' ophthalmopathy.

This clonotype was seen only once. The rearrangement links TRBV7-9 to TRBJ2-1, with TRBD2 matching over 8 bases. The CDR3 has 12 amino acids. CDR1 is SEHNR and CDR2 is FQNEAQ in the germline V gene (reference sequence). Losses at the gene ends were 0 bases for V and 15 bases for J; bases not matched to a gene: 4. This chain's CDR3 is CASSLAGTRMFF. The CDR3 DNA reads as TGTGCCAGCAGCTTAGCCGGGACTAGGATGTTCTTC.

This clonotype appeared a few times. The rearrangement links TRBV13 to TRBJ1-1, with D maybe TRBD1 (5 bases). CDR3 size: 13 residues. Trimming removed 0 bases from V and 6 bases from J, with 8 bases in between. Germline V gene lookup returns CDR1 PRHDT and CDR2 FYEKMQ (reference sequence). The CDR3 spells CASSLGRDSEAFF. The CDR3 region has the DNA TGTGCCAGCAGCTTAGGCCGGGACTCTGAAGCTTTCTTT.

This rearrangement joins TRBV10-3 to TRBJ1-6, with 9 bases aligning to TRBD1. CDR1 and CDR2 (germline): ENHRY, SYGVKD. There are 14 residues in the CDR3. V shed 6 bases, J shed 8 bases, and the junction held 5 bases outside the gene matches. CDR3 sequence: CAIRGGQGDSPLHF. CDR3 DNA: TGTGCCATCAGAGGGGGACAGGGCGATTCACCCCTCCACTTT.

The chain carries TRBV14 and TRBJ1-4; a weak D match, TRBD1 (6 bases). This CDR3 spans 16 amino acids. V lost 1 base and J 4 bases, leaving 13 bases between the germline ends. Germline values: CDR1 SGHDN, CDR2 FVKESK. The chain's CDR3 is CASSQGLGTINEKLFF. DNA of the CDR3: TGTGCCAGCAGCCAAGGGCTAGGGACAATTAATGAAAAACTGTTTTTT.

The chain joins TRBV12-3 or TRBV12-4 to TRBJ2-6; maybe TRBD2 (6 bases). The CDR3 length is 14 residues. The V end was cut by 6 bases, the J end by 10 bases, with 16 bases between. CDR3 region: CASSPREPANVLTF. CDR3 nucleotide sequence: TGTGCCAGCAGCCCCCGGGAGCCCGCTAACGTCCTGACTTTC.